Listed here are 30 T cell receptor beta chains from one sample, sequenced in a study of shared clonotypes between healthy human individuals. Only CD45RO-negative cells positively selected for CCR7 counted as naive CD8 cells, so terminally differentiated effector memory CD45RA+ cells were excluded. Data came from immunoSEQ multiplex PCR; TCRdb stores just in-frame clones and leaves some out. The sample has about 2 million clones; approximately 94% are singletons. Source material: naive CD8+ T cells sorted from blood. Receptor source: a man younger than 30 in good health.

V usage is TRBV7-6 and J usage is TRBJ1-1, with 7 bases that match TRBD1. The germline V gene has CDR1 SGHVS and CDR2 FNYEAQ. This CDR3 spans 13 amino acids. With 4 bases clipped from V and 6 bases from J, the junction kept 5 bases outside the gene matches. The CDR3 here is CASSSKDRAEAFF. The CDR3 nucleotides read TGTGCCAGCAGCTCCAAAGACAGGGCTGAAGCTTTCTTT. The full variable domain, rest sourced from reference TRBV7-6 and TRBJ1-1, is GAGVSQSPRYKVTKRGQDVALRCDPISGHVSLYWYRQALGQGPEFLTYFNYEAQQDKSGLPNDRFSAERPEGSISTLTIQRTEQRDSAMYRCASSSKDRAEAFFGQGTRLTVV.

This chain uses TRBV7-9 with TRBJ2-2, with 10 bases that match TRBD2. This CDR3 has 18 residues. The V gene end was trimmed by 5 bases and the J gene end by 2 bases; junction bases not matched to a gene: 11. CDR1 and CDR2 (germline): SEHNR, FQNEAQ (reference sequence). The CDR3 loop is CASSRIPLAGVNTGELFF. In DNA form, the CDR3 reads TGTGCCAGCAGCCGGATCCCTCTAGCGGGGGTCAACACCGGGGAGCTGTTTTTT.

The gene calls are TRBV7-9 and TRBJ2-7, with a possible D match to TRBD1 (6 bases). The germline V gene has CDR1 SEHNR and CDR2 FQNEAQ (reference sequence). Trimming removed 7 bases from V and 3 bases from J, with 19 bases in between. This CDR3 has 15 residues. CDR3 sequence reads: CASTKAPEDSYEQYF. In DNA form, the CDR3 reads TGTGCCAGCACTAAGGCGCCGGAGGACAGCTACGAGCAGTACTTC.

The V gene is TRBV10-2, the J gene TRBJ1-6; D uncertain. CDR3 length: 15 amino acids. Germline-derived CDR1 and CDR2 are WSHSY and SAAADI. V lost 1 base to trimming and J lost 4 bases, with 8 bases between them. Here the CDR3 reads CASSELAAYNSPLHF. CDR3 nucleotide sequence: TGCGCCAGCAGTGAGTTGGCCGCGTATAATTCACCCCTCCACTTT.

The rearrangement links TRBV27 to TRBJ1-1, with a tentative D call TRBD1 (5 bases). The germline gives CDR1 MNHEY, CDR2 SMNVEV (reference sequence). The CDR3 length is 14 residues. Trimming took 3 bases from V and 8 from J, leaving 16 bases between them. This chain's CDR3 is CASSLGLAPGEAFF. DNA for the CDR3: TGTGCCAGCAGTTTGGGCTTGGCCCCAGGGGAAGCTTTCTTT.

The rearrangement joins TRBV2 to TRBJ2-3, with 11 bases fitting TRBD2. The CDR3 runs 17 residues. Germline V gives CDR1 SNHLY, CDR2 FYNNEI. The V gene end was trimmed by 7 bases and the J gene end by 4 bases; junction bases not matched to a gene: 13. Written as DNA, the CDR3 is TGTGCCAGCACCTTTAGCGGGAGGGCCTTGTCCCCAGATACGCAGTATTTT. This translates into CASTFSGRALSPDTQYF.

CDR3 sequence: CATSRDWGGTNTEAFF. The CDR3 nucleotides are TGTGCCACCAGCAGAGATTGGGGAGGGACAAACACTGAAGCTTTCTTT. The V call is TRBV15, the J call TRBJ1-1; D might be TRBD1 (6 bases). Germline V gene lookup returns CDR1 LNHNV and CDR2 YYDKDF (reference sequence). V lost 0 bases, J lost 2 bases, and 13 bases lay in between. There are 16 residues in the CDR3.

In nucleotides, the CDR3 is TGTGCCTGGAGCCCTACAGTTACCAATCAGCCCCAGCATTTT. Its translation: CAWSPTVTNQPQHF. The chain has TRBV30 and TRBJ1-5, with D unclear. The CDR3 covers 14 residues. Germline lookup yields CDR1 GTSNPN and CDR2 SVGIG (reference sequence). V was trimmed by 3 bases and J by 3 bases, leaving 12 bases between them.

This sequence joins TRBV30 and TRBJ2-7; perhaps TRBD2 as D (5 bases). The CDR3 is 12 amino acids. Trimming cost V 8 bases and J 1 base, with 12 bases left between them. CDR1 is GTSNPN and CDR2 is SVGIG in the germline V gene (reference sequence). The CDR3 region is CAGESGSYEQYF. The CDR3 region has the DNA TGTGCCGGGGAAAGCGGTTCCTACGAGCAGTACTTC.

The CDR3 is CASSPGVAGANYNEQFF. CDR3 DNA: TGTGCCAGCAGCCCCGGGGTAGCGGGAGCAAATTACAATGAGCAGTTCTTC. The chain links TRBV7-8 to TRBJ2-1; TRBD2 matches at 9 bases. The J segment lost 4 bases and the V segment lost 5 bases, leaving 12 bases of the junction unmatched. The germline gives CDR1 SGHVS, CDR2 FQNEAQ. This CDR3 is built from 17 residues.

A note on this clone: Additional DNA sequences in this sample encode the identical CDR3. The gene calls are TRBV4-1 and TRBJ2-7; 12 bases are shared with TRBD2. Germline-derived CDR1 and CDR2 are MGHRA and YSYEKL. CDR3 length equals 15 residues. The trim removed 1 base at V and 4 bases at J, leaving 2 bases unmatched. Here the CDR3 reads CASSQASGRVYEQYF. The CDR3 region has the DNA TGCGCCAGCAGCCAAGCTAGCGGGAGGGTATACGAGCAGTACTTC.

V is TRBV18 and J is TRBJ2-7; 10 positions agree with TRBD1. With V trimmed by 10 bases and J by 3 bases, 3 bases remained unmatched. This CDR3 has 12 amino acids. In germline, CDR1 is KGHSH, CDR2 LQKENI. CDR3 residues: CATGQGSYEQYF. The CDR3 DNA reads TGTGCCACGGGACAGGGGAGCTACGAGCAGTACTTC.

The chain combines TRBV2 with TRBJ2-7, with 11 bases fitting TRBD1. Germline CDR1 and CDR2: SNHLY and FYNNEI. There are 15 residues in the CDR3. Trimming cost V 2 bases and J 6 bases; bases outside gene matches: 6. CDR3 in amino acids: CASSETGQGVSEQYF. As DNA, the CDR3 is TGTGCCAGCAGTGAAACGGGACAGGGGGTTAGCGAGCAGTACTTC.

The chain has TRBV2 and TRBJ2-2; 8 bases are shared with TRBD1. This CDR3 contains 16 residues. The V gene end was trimmed by 5 bases and the J gene end by 4 bases; junction bases not matched to a gene: 9. Germline CDR1 is SNHLY and CDR2 is FYNNEI. CDR3 protein: CASSTRTGSSTGELFF. In nucleotides, the CDR3 is TGTGCCAGCAGTACAAGGACAGGGTCGAGCACCGGGGAGCTGTTTTTT.

The chain couples TRBV13 to TRBJ2-7; a weak D match, TRBD1 (5 bases). The CDR3 is 15 amino acids. The V gene lost 2 bases and the J gene lost 4 bases, with 15 bases spanning the gap. Germline loops: CDR1 PRHDT, CDR2 FYEKMQ (reference sequence). CDR3 DNA: TGTGCCAGCAGCTTAAGGGGCGAGGTTCATTACGAGCAGTACTTC. Amino acid sequence: CASSLRGEVHYEQYF.

About this clone itself: Different DNA sequences within this sample yield the same CDR3. This CDR3 reads CASSDRGGEKLFF. CDR3 coding DNA: TGTGCCAGCAGTGATAGGGGAGGAGAAAAACTGTTTTTT. This sequence joins TRBV2 and TRBJ1-4; D perhaps matches TRBD1 (5 bases). The CDR3 sequence is 13 residues long. Per the germline V gene, CDR1 is SNHLY and CDR2 is FYNNEI. Deletions cut 3 bases from V and 8 bases from J, with 10 bases between.

V usage is TRBV6-1 and J usage is TRBJ1-2; 9 nucleotides line up with TRBD1. Germline values: CDR1 MNHNS, CDR2 SASEGT. V was pared by 5 bases and J by 8 bases, with 9 bases of the junction left unmatched. The CDR3 extends over 14 amino acids. For the CDR3, the DNA is TGTGCCAGCAGTTCCGACAGGGGGTCTATAGGCTACACCTTC. Translated, it gives CASSSDRGSIGYTF.

This clone appeared a few times. The genes are TRBV5-6 and TRBJ1-3; no definite D call. Germline V gene lookup returns CDR1 SGHDT and CDR2 YYEEEE. The V and J ends lost 3 bases and 0 bases respectively, with 4 bases between them. The CDR3 extends over 13 amino acids. The CDR3 sequence: CASSYGSGNTIYF. CDR3 sequence (DNA): TGTGCCAGCAGCTATGGCTCTGGAAACACCATATATTTT. The variable domain in full, with the rest retrieved from reference TRBV5-6 and TRBJ1-3, is DAGVTQSPTHLIKTRGQQVTLRCSPKSGHDTVSWYQQALGQGPQFIFQYYEEEERQRGNFPDRFSGHQFPNYSSELNVNALLLGDSALYLCASSYGSGNTIYFGEGSWLTVV.

This chain connects TRBV7-9 to TRBJ1-6; D is unresolved. This CDR3 contains 15 residues. Trimming took 4 bases from V and 2 from J, leaving 9 bases between them. Germline V lookup: CDR1 SEHNR, CDR2 FQNEAQ (reference sequence). CDR3: CASSSTATYNSPLHF. CDR3 DNA: TGTGCCAGCAGCTCCACGGCTACCTATAATTCACCCCTCCACTTT.

The V call is TRBV4-1, the J call TRBJ1-1; D unclear. Trimming took 1 base from V and 0 from J, leaving 9 bases between them. CDR1 MGHRA and CDR2 YSYEKL come from the germline V gene. The CDR3 is made up of 15 amino acids. The CDR3 bases are TGCGCCAGCAGCCAAGGTTTCGGGATGAACACTGAAGCTTTCTTT. The encoded protein is CASSQGFGMNTEAFF.

This chain uses TRBV19 with TRBJ1-5; 8 nucleotides align to TRBD1. This CDR3 contains 15 residues. Germline V gene lookup returns CDR1 LNHDA and CDR2 SQIVND (reference sequence). V trimming: 5 bases; J trimming: 2 bases; junction bases outside the gene matches: 5. CDR3 sequence: CASSVEDRGNQPQHF. CDR3 DNA sequence: TGTGCCAGTAGTGTCGAGGACAGGGGCAATCAGCCCCAGCATTTT.

The chain uses TRBV25-1 and TRBJ2-2, with TRBD1 identical over 8 bases. This CDR3 has 15 residues. V shed 7 bases and J 1 base; nucleotides not matched to a gene: 5. Looked up from germline, CDR1 is MGHDK and CDR2 is SYGVNS. The CDR3 loop is CASTDRGQNTGELFF. In nucleotides, the CDR3 is TGTGCCAGCACAGACAGGGGTCAGAACACCGGGGAGCTGTTTTTT.

Remarks on this clone: The sample has other DNA sequences that encode this CDR3 too. The V and J genes are TRBV18 and TRBJ1-2; weak D call: TRBD1 (6 bases). Per germline, CDR1 KGHSH and CDR2 LQKENI. The germline V and J ends were trimmed by 0 bases and 0 bases, with 8 bases remaining between them. This CDR3 has 15 residues. The CDR3 protein is CASSPPGQTNYGYTF. The CDR3 DNA reads as TGTGCCAGCTCACCACCGGGACAAACTAACTATGGCTACACCTTC.

V gene TRBV6-6 combines with J gene TRBJ2-7; D uncertain. V lost 6 bases to trimming and J lost 6 bases, with 9 bases between them. CDR3 size: 11 residues. The germline CDR1 and CDR2 sequences are MNHNY and SVGAGI (reference sequence). The CDR3, as DNA: TGTGCCAGCAGCGACGCCTCCGAGCAGTACTTC. Protein product: CASSDASEQYF.

The V and J genes are TRBV7-9 and TRBJ2-2; D is undetermined. Trimming removed 0 bases from V and 3 bases from J, with 11 bases in between. The CDR3 is made up of 16 amino acids. CDR1 is SEHNR, CDR2 FQNEAQ, per germline (reference sequence). CDR3 in amino acids: CASSLASFGDTGELFF. The CDR3 coding sequence is TGTGCCAGCAGCTTAGCGTCTTTTGGGGACACCGGGGAGCTGTTTTTT.

In the case of this clone: The identical CDR3 is also encoded by other nucleotide sequences in the sample. The V call is TRBV19, the J call TRBJ2-5, with 7 bases lining up with TRBD1. CDR1 is LNHDA, CDR2 SQIVND, per germline (reference sequence). V was pared by 5 bases and J by 1 base, with 1 base of the junction left unmatched. The CDR3 extends over 13 amino acids. As DNA, the CDR3 is TGTGCCAGTAGTTACAGGGGCCAAGAGACCCAGTACTTC. Its protein product is CASSYRGQETQYF.

CDR3 region: CASSPGIVNEQFF. The CDR3, as DNA: TGTGCCAGCAGCCCCGGAATTGTAAATGAGCAGTTCTTC. The chain has TRBV6-5 and TRBJ2-1; unclear D gene. The CDR3 consists of 13 residues. Trimming removed 6 bases at V and 7 bases at J, with 13 bases between. Germline lookup yields CDR1 MNHEY and CDR2 SVGAGI.

V is TRBV6-6 and J is TRBJ2-3; unclear D gene. The CDR3 spans 15 residues. The germline CDR1 and CDR2 sequences are MNHNY and SVGAGI (reference sequence). V lost 0 bases, J lost 1 base, and 8 bases lay in between. The CDR3: CASSYSLGGTDTQYF. CDR3 in DNA: TGTGCCAGCAGTTACTCGCTGGGCGGCACAGATACGCAGTATTTT.

V and J are TRBV19 and TRBJ2-7; TRBD1 might be the D (5 bases). Trimming took off 7 bases at V and 2 bases at J, with 12 bases between the two ends. Germline values: CDR1 LNHDA, CDR2 SQIVND (reference sequence). This CDR3 has 13 amino acids. The CDR3 spells CASTQGSAYEQYF. CDR3 nucleotides: TGTGCCAGTACGCAGGGATCGGCCTACGAGCAGTACTTC.

The table lists this clone with a few counts. This CDR3 is also generated by other DNA sequences in the sample. V and J are TRBV5-6 and TRBJ1-1, with no clear D. The V and J ends lost 1 base and 0 bases respectively, with 4 bases between them. The CDR3 is 13 amino acids. Germline V CDR1 and CDR2: SGHDT, YYEEEE. CDR3 region: CASSLTVNTEAFF. CDR3 coding DNA: TGTGCCAGCAGCTTGACAGTGAACACTGAAGCTTTCTTT. Using reference TRBV5-6 and TRBJ1-1 for the parts outside the CDR3, the full variable domain is DAGVTQSPTHLIKTRGQQVTLRCSPKSGHDTVSWYQQALGQGPQFIFQYYEEEERQRGNFPDRFSGHQFPNYSSELNVNALLLGDSALYLCASSLTVNTEAFFGQGTRLTVV.